A single sample is the source of the 21 T cell receptor beta chains below, sequenced in a study of Graves' ophthalmopathy and Graves' hyperthyroidism. Amplifying from RNA transcripts, the study obtained TCR beta CDR3 regions. The library came from an HTBI-primed first-round RT-PCR and a second-round multiplex PCR. TCRdb analysed the multiplex PCR reads with MiXCR anew, one entry per CDR3 protein. The profile shows 400,000 to 450,000 distinct CDR3 sequences, 21% of them singletons. Sequencing was performed on peripheral blood. These receptors all stem from a woman aged 18 to 35 with stable Graves' hyperthyroidism.

The table lists this clonotype with many counts. The chain recombines TRBV7-3 with TRBJ2-7, with D possibly matching TRBD2 (5 bases). V was pared by 3 bases and J by 0 bases, with 9 bases between. The germline V gene encodes CDR1 SGHTA and CDR2 FQGTGA. CDR3 length: 14 amino acids. CDR3 loop: CASSFYSDSYEQYF. DNA for the CDR3: TGTGCCAGCAGCTTTTATAGCGACTCCTACGAGCAGTACTTC.

This clonotype has at least ten counts. The rearrangement joins TRBV20-1 to TRBJ2-7; 7 bases map to TRBD1. The CDR3 runs 12 residues. Germline V gene lookup returns CDR1 DFQATT and CDR2 SNEGSKA (reference sequence). The junction had 7 bases not matched to a gene; V was cut back by 2 bases and J by 9 bases. The CDR3 is CSARKQGFGQYF. The CDR3 DNA reads as TGCAGTGCTAGAAAACAGGGGTTCGGGCAGTACTTC.

The table lists this clonotype with many counts. The CDR3 nucleotides are TGTGCCAGCAGGAACAGGGTCAATGAAAAACTGTTTTTT. Its protein product is CASRNRVNEKLFF. The rearrangement links TRBV27 to TRBJ1-4, with TRBD1 as a possible D gene (6 bases). Germline-derived CDR1 and CDR2 are MNHEY and SMNVEV (reference sequence). This CDR3 has 13 residues. V lost 6 bases to trimming and J lost 5 bases, with 10 bases between them.

This clonotype was counted between two and nine times. Here the CDR3 reads CASSSLGTSALSGANVLTF. The DNA for the CDR3 is TGCGCCAGCAGCTCGCTAGGTACTAGCGCCTTATCTGGGGCCAACGTCCTGACTTTC. This sequence joins TRBV5-1 and TRBJ2-6; 7 positions match TRBD2. Germline V lookup: CDR1 SGHRS, CDR2 YFSETQ. J gave up 1 base and V 3 bases, and 13 bases lay outside the gene matches. CDR3 size: 19 residues.

This clonotype turned up a few times. J is TRBJ2-7 and V is TRBV4-1; 11 nucleotides align to TRBD2. CDR3 size: 16 residues. J lost 4 bases, V lost 0 bases, and 5 bases had no gene match. CDR1 MGHRA and CDR2 YSYEKL come from the germline V gene. As DNA, the CDR3 is TGCGCCAGCAGCCAAGATTTACCTAGCGGGAGGTACGAGCAGTACTTC. It translates to CASSQDLPSGRYEQYF.

There are a few counts of this clonotype. Sequence at one end of the junction differs from germline and may be a read error. V gene TRBV30 combines with J gene TRBJ1-2; D call uncertain. Germline assignment: CDR1 GTSNPN and CDR2 SVGIG (reference sequence). The CDR3 has 11 residues. In DNA, the CDR3 is TGTGCCTGGGGTGTACCTGCTGGCTACACCTTC. It encodes CAWGVPAGYTF.

This clonotype was seen repeatedly, ten times or more. The chain combines TRBV4-1 with TRBJ2-7; 11 bases align to TRBD2. V lost 1 base and J lost 4; bases outside the gene matches: 0. Per the germline V gene, CDR1 is MGHRA and CDR2 is YSYEKL. The CDR3 is 14 amino acids. The CDR3 coding sequence is TGCGCCAGCAGCCAAGTAGCGGGAGGGTACGAGCAGTACTTC. Translation gives CASSQVAGGYEQYF.

Points on this clonotype: In this CDR3 the conserved last residue, phenylalanine or tryptophan, is missing, so a read error is likely. The chain recombines TRBV3-1 with TRBJ1-2; D gene uncertain. Trimming pared 7 bases from V and 3 bases from J, leaving 12 bases between. The CDR3 covers 13 residues. Germline V gene sequence: CDR1 LGHDT, CDR2 YNNKEL (reference sequence). The CDR3 nucleotides are TGTGCCAGCACCGACGAGCCAGACTATGGCTACACCGTC. Protein product: CASTDEPDYGYTV.

This clonotype was observed at least ten times. The chain carries TRBV12-3 or TRBV12-4 and TRBJ2-4; maybe TRBD1 (5 bases). V was pared by 2 bases and J by 1 base, with 12 bases between. The CDR3 runs to 16 residues. For the CDR3, the DNA is TGTGCCAGCAGTTTAACCCAGGGTTGGGCCAAAAACATTCAGTACTTC. Amino acids: CASSLTQGWAKNIQYF.

This clonotype came up a few times. The chain carries TRBV9 and TRBJ2-7; 7 nucleotides align to TRBD1. Trimming took 2 bases from V and 4 from J; bases not matched to a gene: 6. CDR3 length: 14 amino acids. Germline CDR1 and CDR2: SGDLS and YYNGEE. This CDR3 is CASSVGTAIYEQYF. As DNA, the CDR3 is TGTGCCAGCAGCGTGGGGACAGCAATTTACGAGCAGTACTTC.

This clonotype was seen many times. The chain carries TRBV7-9 and TRBJ1-2; D perhaps matches TRBD1 (5 bases). CDR1 SEHNR and CDR2 FQNEAQ come from the germline V gene (reference sequence). The CDR3 spans 15 residues. V lost 5 bases to trimming and J lost 3 bases, with 16 bases between them. The CDR3 DNA follows: TGTGCCAGCAGCCCCGGGGGGATCGGGGACTATGGCTACACCTTC. It specifies CASSPGGIGDYGYTF.

This clonotype was counted ten times or more. V is TRBV18 and J is TRBJ1-1; D remains ambiguous. Trimming took 6 bases from V and 0 from J, leaving 8 bases between them. Germline values: CDR1 KGHSH, CDR2 LQKENI. The CDR3 covers 13 residues. The CDR3 DNA follows: TGTGCCAGCTCGGACGATTTGAACACTGAAGCTTTCTTT. Amino acid sequence: CASSDDLNTEAFF.

The rearrangement links TRBV4-1 to TRBJ1-1, with a possible D match to TRBD1 (6 bases). With 1 base removed from V and 0 bases from J, the gap between germline ends came to 12 bases. CDR1 and CDR2 (germline): MGHRA, YSYEKL. This CDR3 spans 16 amino acids. CDR3 in DNA: TGCGCCAGCAGCCAAGGGAGGGGGGGTTTGAACACTGAAGCTTTCTTT. This codes for CASSQGRGGLNTEAFF.

Comments on this clonotype: A read error may be the cause here, since a much bigger clone is one base away. This rearrangement joins TRBV20-1 to TRBJ2-7; 9 bases line up with TRBD2. The germline V gene has CDR1 DFQATT and CDR2 SNEGSKA (reference sequence). The CDR3 is 14 residues long. The CDR3 nucleotides read TGCAGTACTAGACTAGCGGTTCGTTCCTACGAGCAGTACTTC. Amino acid sequence: CSTRLAVRSYEQYF.

The table lists this clonotype with many counts. The CDR3 loop is CASRRTGTYEQYF. The CDR3 DNA is TGTGCCAGCAGGAGAACAGGGACCTACGAGCAGTACTTC. The chain uses TRBV11-1 and TRBJ2-7; D possibly corresponds to TRBD1 (6 bases). Germline CDR1 and CDR2: SGHAT and FQDESV (reference sequence). Trimming removed 6 bases at V and 2 bases at J, with 11 bases between. This CDR3 has 13 residues.

This clonotype was picked up many times. The chain joins TRBV7-8 to TRBJ2-5; D perhaps matches TRBD1 (6 bases). Germline CDR1 is SGHVS and CDR2 is FQNEAQ. V was cut by 3 bases and J by 4 bases, with 15 bases left in between. The CDR3 has 15 amino acids. The CDR3 DNA sequence: TGTGCCAGCAGCTTTAGGCAGGGGTGGCGAGAGACCCAGTACTTC. Protein: CASSFRQGWRETQYF.

The table lists this clonotype with many counts. The chain links TRBV6-2 or TRBV6-3 to TRBJ2-2, with TRBD2 identical over 8 bases. Germline CDR1 MNHEY, CDR2 SVGEGT. V gave up 5 bases and J gave up 4 bases; unmatched junction bases: 12. The CDR3 length is 17 residues. CDR3 sequence (DNA): TGTGCCAGCAGTAACCCCTCGGGCGGGAGGATCACCGGGGAGCTGTTTTTT. Translated, it gives CASSNPSGGRITGELFF.

This clonotype was detected only a few times. The V gene is TRBV20-1, the J gene TRBJ1-3; no reliable D call. This CDR3 region has 14 residues. Trimming took 0 bases from V and 7 from J, leaving 13 bases between them. Per the germline V gene, CDR1 is DFQATT and CDR2 is SNEGSKA (reference sequence). CDR3 coding DNA: TGCAGTGCTAGAGATTTAAGGCCAACGAACACCATATATTTT. Protein: CSARDLRPTNTIYF.

The V and J genes are TRBV4-3 and TRBJ2-7, with 11 bases fitting TRBD2. With 3 bases clipped from V and 4 bases from J, the junction kept 5 bases outside the gene matches. Germline assignment: CDR1 LGHNA and CDR2 YSLEER. CDR3 length: 15 amino acids. For the CDR3, the DNA is TGCGCCAGCAGCCAGACTAGCGGGACGTATTACGAGCAGTACTTC. It translates to CASSQTSGTYYEQYF.

Many counts were recorded for this clonotype. The V and J genes are TRBV28 and TRBJ2-5, with 8 positions matching TRBD2. The trim removed 2 bases at V and 4 bases at J, leaving 3 bases unmatched. Looked up from germline, CDR1 is MDHEN and CDR2 is SYDVKM. CDR3 length: 14 residues. Written as DNA, the CDR3 is TGTGCCAGCAGTTTAGCGGGAGGCCCAGAGACCCAGTACTTC. This gives the protein CASSLAGGPETQYF.

In its sample, this clonotype was seen many times. J is TRBJ2-7 and V is TRBV2; 12 bases are shared with TRBD2. Germline V gene data show CDR1 as SNHLY and CDR2 as FYNNEI. This CDR3 has 18 residues. With 6 bases clipped from V and 0 bases from J, the junction kept 12 bases outside the gene matches. The CDR3 is CASRRTSGALWGSYEQYF. As DNA, the CDR3 is TGTGCCAGCAGGCGGACTAGCGGGGCCCTTTGGGGCTCCTACGAGCAGTACTTC.